Sequencing of this T cell receptor (beta chain) was carried out in a study of regulatory T cells in long-lasting Graves disease. Regarding the study as a whole: Patients with persistent disease shared 2,900 or so public clonotypes, outpacing the approximately 920 shared by new patients.

Time point denoted: newly diagnosed GD, antithyroid drugs for less than 3 months. RNA from PBMCs was the source of the TCR library. Researchers made TCR beta libraries by using iRepertoire HTBI primers and running Arm-PCR on CDR3 regions. Each CDR3 protein gets one entry after TCRdb re-called the multiplex PCR reads with MiXCR. The sample has 400,000 to 500,000 distinct CDR3 sequences; 15% are singletons. Concerning this clonotype itself: The antigen remains undetermined.

These same data were also listed under a study on T cells in Graves' hyperthyroidism and ophthalmopathy. That source notes: An absence of ophthalmopathy progression within 18 months meant stable Graves' hyperthyroidism. Researchers ran a first-round RT-PCR on the TCR CDR3 using the HTBI primer set.

Sequences were derived from peripheral blood mononuclear cells (PBMCs), sampled at new diagnosis, from a patient treated with antithyroid drugs. The sequence came from a woman aged 30 to 39 with Graves disease.

For the CDR3, the DNA is TGTGCCAGCAGTGAACGACGGACTAGCGATTACGAGCAGTACTTC. Translation gives CASSERRTSDYEQYF. This sequence joins TRBV6-1 and TRBJ2-7; 9 nucleotides line up with TRBD2. V shed 2 bases and J 4 bases; nucleotides not matched to a gene: 6. CDR3 length equals 15 residues. Germline V CDR1 and CDR2: MNHNS, SASEGT.